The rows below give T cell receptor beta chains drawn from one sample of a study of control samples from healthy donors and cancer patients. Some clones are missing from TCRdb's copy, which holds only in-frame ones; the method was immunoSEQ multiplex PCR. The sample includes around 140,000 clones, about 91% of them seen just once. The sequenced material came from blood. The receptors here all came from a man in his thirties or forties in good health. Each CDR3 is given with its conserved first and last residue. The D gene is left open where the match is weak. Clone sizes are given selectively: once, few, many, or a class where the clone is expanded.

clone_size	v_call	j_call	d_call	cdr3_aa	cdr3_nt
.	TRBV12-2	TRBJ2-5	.	CASRPRRTETQYF	TGTGCAAGTCGCCCGAGGAGAACAGAGACCCAGTACTTC
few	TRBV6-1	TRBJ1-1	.	CASSEAGNTEAFF	TGTGCCAGCAGTGAAGCGGGGAACACTGAAGCTTTCTTT
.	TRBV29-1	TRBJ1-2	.	CSAGPGSVGYTF	TGCAGCGCGGGGCCAGGTTCCGTCGGCTACACCTTC
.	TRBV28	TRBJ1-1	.	CASTPSGRVLNTEAFF	TGTGCCAGCACCCCCTCAGGCAGGGTCTTGAACACTGAAGCTTTCTTT
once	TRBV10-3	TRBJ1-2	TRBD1	CATETGGYGYTF	TGTGCCACCGAGACAGGGGGCTATGGCTACACCTTC
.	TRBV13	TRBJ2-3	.	CASSFREDTQYF	TGTGCCAGCAGCTTCCGGGAAGATACGCAGTATTTT
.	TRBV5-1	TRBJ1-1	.	CASSIGTPRGTEAFF	TGCGCCAGCAGTATCGGGACCCCCCGGGGCACTGAAGCTTTCTTT
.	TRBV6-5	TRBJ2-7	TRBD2	CATGSGVYEQYF	TGTGCCACTGGAAGCGGGGTCTACGAGCAGTACTTC
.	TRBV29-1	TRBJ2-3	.	CSVPRGTGWTDTQYF	TGCAGCGTCCCACGGGGCACAGGGTGGACAGATACGCAGTATTTT
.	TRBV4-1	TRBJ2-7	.	CASSQDKNGAAQYF	TGCGCCAGCAGCCAAGATAAAAATGGGGCGGCGCAGTACTTC
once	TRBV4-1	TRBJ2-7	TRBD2	CASSQDPTPSGGDYEQYF	TGCGCCAGCAGCCAAGACCCCACTCCTAGCGGGGGGGACTACGAGCAGTACTTC
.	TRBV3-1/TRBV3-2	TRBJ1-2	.	CASSQGDGVYGYTF	TGTGCCAGCAGCCAAGGCGACGGGGTATATGGCTACACCTTC
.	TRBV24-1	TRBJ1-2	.	CATSDPGTANYGYTF	TGTGCCACCAGTGATCCCGGGACGGCTAACTATGGCTACACCTTC
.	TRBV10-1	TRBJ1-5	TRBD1	CASTLTGTGSNQPQHF	TGCGCCAGCACCCTAACCGGGACAGGGTCGAATCAGCCCCAGCATTTT
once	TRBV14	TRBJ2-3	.	CASSQDRAGPSTDTQYF	TGTGCCAGCAGCCAAGATCGGGCAGGCCCTAGCACAGATACGCAGTATTTT
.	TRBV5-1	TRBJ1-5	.	CASSPQSGRDQPQHF	TGCGCCAGCAGCCCGCAATCGGGGCGCGATCAGCCCCAGCATTTT
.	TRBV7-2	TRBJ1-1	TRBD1	CASSPRQGLNTEAFF	TGTGCCAGCAGCCCACGACAGGGGCTGAACACTGAAGCTTTCTTT
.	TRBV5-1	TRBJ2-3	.	CASSLTQGVTDTQYF	TGCGCCAGCAGCCTAACACAGGGCGTCACAGATACGCAGTATTTT
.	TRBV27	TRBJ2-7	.	CASSYSTSYEQYF	TGTGCCAGCAGTTACTCAACCTCCTACGAGCAGTACTTC
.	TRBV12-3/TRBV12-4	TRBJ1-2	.	CASSLGPNYGYTF	TGTGCCAGCAGTTTGGGCCCTAACTATGGCTACACCTTC
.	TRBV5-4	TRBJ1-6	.	CASSSATGSNSPLHF	TGTGCCAGCAGTAGCGCCACAGGGTCGAATTCACCCCTCCACTTT
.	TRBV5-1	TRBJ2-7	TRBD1	CASSLRDSSYEQYF	TGCGCCAGCAGCTTACGGGACAGCTCCTACGAGCAGTACTTC
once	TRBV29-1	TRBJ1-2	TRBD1	CSATSGTAYGYTF	TGCAGCGCCACCTCCGGGACAGCCTATGGCTACACCTTC
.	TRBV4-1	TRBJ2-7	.	CASSEAADSKIYEQYF	TGCGCCAGCAGCGAGGCAGCGGACAGTAAAATTTACGAGCAGTACTTC
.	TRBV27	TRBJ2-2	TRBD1	CASLDRVGTGELFF	TGTGCCAGTCTCGACAGGGTGGGAACCGGGGAGCTGTTTTTT
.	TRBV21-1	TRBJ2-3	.	CARARDRGTDTQYF	TGTGCCAGAGCAAGAGACAGGGGGACAGATACGCAGTATTTT
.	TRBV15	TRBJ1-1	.	CATSRGLNTEAFF	TGTGCCACCAGCAGAGGGTTGAACACTGAAGCTTTCTTT
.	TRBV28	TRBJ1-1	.	CASSFRGSGSVEAFF	TGTGCCAGCAGTTTTAGGGGCAGTGGGAGCGTTGAAGCTTTCTTT
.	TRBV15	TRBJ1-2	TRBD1	CATSRDSGGQGDGYTF	TGTGCCACCAGCAGAGATAGCGGTGGGCAGGGGGATGGCTACACCTTC
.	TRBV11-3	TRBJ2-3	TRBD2	CASSFGTSGATDTQYF	TGTGCCAGCAGCTTCGGGACTAGCGGGGCTACAGATACGCAGTATTTT
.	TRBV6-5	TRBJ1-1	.	CASSYRNSNTEAFF	TGTGCCAGCAGTTATCGGAACTCGAACACTGAAGCTTTCTTT
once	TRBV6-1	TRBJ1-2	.	CASSEVQTNYGYTF	TGTGCCAGCAGTGAAGTACAGACTAACTATGGCTACACCTTC
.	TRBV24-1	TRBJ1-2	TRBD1	CATSEPRQTGGYGYTF	TGTGCCACCAGTGAACCCCGACAGACAGGGGGCTATGGCTACACCTTC
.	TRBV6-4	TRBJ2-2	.	CASSESGIGTGELFF	TGTGCCAGCAGTGAATCGGGCATTGGCACCGGGGAGCTGTTTTTT
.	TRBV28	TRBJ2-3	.	CASSTGLPPGPDTQYF	TGTGCCAGCAGTACTGGACTTCCACCGGGCCCAGATACGCAGTATTTT
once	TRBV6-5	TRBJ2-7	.	CASSYSLGYEQYF	TGTGCCAGCAGTTACTCATTGGGGTACGAGCAGTACTTC
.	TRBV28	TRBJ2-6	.	CASNKGIGAAGANVLTF	TGTGCCAGCAACAAGGGCATAGGGGCGGCTGGGGCCAACGTCCTGACTTTC
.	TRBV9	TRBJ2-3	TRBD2	CASSLTSGEGHTDTQYF	TGTGCCAGCAGCTTAACTAGCGGGGAGGGGCACACAGATACGCAGTATTTT
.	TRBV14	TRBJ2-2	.	CASSQDSATGELFF	TGTGCCAGCAGCCAAGATTCAGCGACCGGGGAGCTGTTTTTT
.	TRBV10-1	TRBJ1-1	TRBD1	CAGNKGTGHTEAFF	TGCGCCGGAAACAAAGGGACAGGGCACACTGAAGCTTTCTTT